The present T cell receptor (beta chain) was sequenced within a study of shared clonotypes between healthy human individuals. Whole-study context: The study used three CD4 naive, three CD4 memory, two CD8 naive and one CD8 memory plate per donor.

Comments on this clone: Its antigen is still unknown.

General study points: Non-shared clonotypes had lower generation probabilities than those shared by all four donors. Rarefaction analysis demonstrated incomplete sorted-subset sequencing notwithstanding large depth. Sharing across a few donors was seen in 5% to 5.5% of naive CD4 clonotypes.

Repertoires were generated with immunoSEQ multiplex PCR, while TCRdb's copy carries only in-frame clones and drops some. The sample has a few million clones, approximately 94% seen once. This CDR3 comprises 15 residues. The germline CDR1 and CDR2 sequences are MGHRA and YSYEKL. V was pared by 1 base and J by 1 base, with 8 bases between. The material sequenced was naive CD4+ T cells sorted from blood. Subset specified: CD45RA+ positively selected. This clonotype was obtained from a man aged 18 to 35 in good health. The V and J genes are TRBV4-1 and TRBJ2-1; D is unresolved. Here the CDR3 DNA reads TGCGCCAGCAGCCAAGTGGGGTGGTCCTACAATGAGCAGTTCTTC. Its protein product is CASSQVGWSYNEQFF.